Below, one T cell receptor beta chain is given with its context. Its matching antigen is unknown. V was cut by 5 bases and J by 8 bases, with 19 bases left in between. The CDR3 has 15 residues. Looked up from germline, CDR1 is MDHEN and CDR2 is SYDVKM. After constant-region reverse-primer amplification, full-length variable regions underwent semi-nested PCR with Nested Universal Primer A. TCRdb re-called the 5' RACE reads through MiXCR, storing one row per CDR3 protein. This sample has tens of thousands of distinct CDR3 sequences, with roughly 25% found just once. The sorted Tregs were CD4+CD25+CD127-/low cells. Regarding the study as a whole: Larger-cohort validation covered only one TCR beta V-J rearrangement. Tumor-infiltrating Treg TCR alpha and beta sequences overlapped most with tumor naive CD4+ T cells, then blood naive.

This receptor was identified in a female donor with breast cancer. V and J are TRBV28 and TRBJ2-4; D ambiguous. The sample comprised tumor-infiltrating Tregs sorted from the breast tumor. Here the CDR3 reads CASSPRTFLKDIQYF. The CDR3 DNA reads as TGTGCCAGCAGTCCCCGGACCTTTTTGAAGGACATTCAGTACTTC. The complete variable domain, with remaining parts taken from reference TRBV28 and TRBJ2-4, reads DVKVTQSSRYLVKRTGEKVFLECVQDMDHENMFWYRQDPGLGLRLIYFSYDVKMKEKGDIPEGYSVSREKKERFSLILESASTNQTSMYLCASSPRTFLKDIQYFGAGTRLSVL.